Listed here are 12 T cell receptor beta chains from one sample, sequenced in a study of identical twins. TCRdb itself ran the 5' RACE reads through MiXCR, one entry per CDR3 protein. Of 410,000 or so distinct CDR3 sequences in the sample, approximately 18% were seen once. The sample comprised naive T cells sorted from blood. Every receptor here comes from a man between 50 and 59 years old in good health.

This clonotype was counted a few times. CDR3 coding DNA: TGCAGTGCTAGAAAGGGGGCGCGCTACGAGCAGTACTTC. Translation gives CSARKGARYEQYF. The chain employs TRBV20-1 and TRBJ2-7, with 7 bases identical to TRBD1. This CDR3 spans 13 amino acids. V lost 2 bases to trimming and J lost 3 bases; unmatched junction nucleotides: 4. Looked up from germline, CDR1 is DFQATT and CDR2 is SNEGSKA (reference sequence).

This clonotype has a handful of counts. This rearrangement joins TRBV10-3 to TRBJ2-7; TRBD1 agrees at 12 bases. CDR1 ENHRY and CDR2 SYGVKD come from the germline V gene. The CDR3 contains 14 residues. V gave up 6 bases and J gave up 5 bases; unmatched junction bases: 5. CDR3 nucleotide sequence: TGTGCCATCAGCGGGACAGGGGGCCGACACGAGCAGTACTTC. It encodes CAISGTGGRHEQYF.

In its sample, this clonotype was seen a few times. This sequence joins TRBV5-1 and TRBJ2-3, with TRBD2 matching 8 bases. Germline assignment: CDR1 SGHRS and CDR2 YFSETQ. The CDR3 covers 13 residues. With V trimmed by 6 bases and J by 3 bases, 3 bases remained unmatched. CDR3 in DNA: TGCGCCAGCAACACGGGGGGGACAGATACGCAGTATTTT. As protein: CASNTGGTDTQYF.

This clonotype was seen ten or more times. The J gene is TRBJ2-7, the V gene TRBV7-2; TRBD2 matches 11 bases. Germline CDR1 and CDR2: SGHTA and FQGNSA. V shed 1 base, J shed 6 bases, and the junction held 11 bases outside the gene matches. The CDR3 runs to 17 residues. The CDR3: CASSLDTVSGGAGEQYF. The CDR3 DNA is TGTGCCAGCAGCTTAGACACAGTTAGCGGGGGGGCCGGCGAGCAGTACTTC.

This clonotype was seen a few times. The V and J genes are TRBV5-5 and TRBJ2-7, with 7 bases aligning to TRBD1. CDR1 and CDR2 from the germline V gene are SGHKS and YYEKEE (reference sequence). The CDR3 sequence is 14 residues long. The V gene end was trimmed by 5 bases and the J gene end by 7 bases; junction bases not matched to a gene: 12. The CDR3 loop is CASSPGTASGEQYF. DNA of the CDR3: TGTGCCAGCAGTCCCGGGACAGCGTCCGGAGAGCAGTACTTC.

This clonotype has at least ten counts. This chain links TRBV6-1 with TRBJ1-6, with a tentative D call TRBD1 (5 bases). V lost 4 bases and J lost 2, with 12 bases in between. Germline loops: CDR1 MNHNS, CDR2 SASEGT. This CDR3 has 16 amino acids. CDR3 sequence (DNA): TGTGCCAGCAGTGCCTTAAGGGACGCCTATAATTCACCCCTCCACTTT. Amino acid sequence: CASSALRDAYNSPLHF.

Only a few counts were recorded for this clonotype. The chain has TRBV15 and TRBJ2-6, with 12 bases identical to TRBD2. Germline V gene sequence: CDR1 LNHNV, CDR2 YYDKDF (reference sequence). The CDR3 is made up of 20 amino acids. Trimming cost V 1 base and J 0 bases; bases outside gene matches: 7. CDR3 nucleotides: TGTGCCACCAGCAGAGGGACTAGCGGGACCTCCTACTCTGGGGCCAACGTCCTGACTTTC. The encoded protein is CATSRGTSGTSYSGANVLTF. The full variable domain, rest sourced from reference TRBV15 and TRBJ2-6, is DAMVIQNPRYQVTQFGKPVTLSCSQTLNHNVMYWYQQKSSQAPKLLFHYYDKDFNNEADTPDNFQSRRPNTSFCFLDIRSPGLGDTAMYLCATSRGTSGTSYSGANVLTFGAGSRLTVL.

In this sample, this clonotype turned up a few times. The J gene is TRBJ2-5, the V gene TRBV11-1; no clear D. Germline V gene data show CDR1 as SGHAT and CDR2 as FQDESV (reference sequence). CDR3 size: 15 residues. Trimming took off 0 bases at V and 10 bases at J, with 18 bases between the two ends. CDR3: CASSLAVWTQLFQYF. DNA of the CDR3: TGTGCCAGCAGCTTAGCGGTGTGGACCCAGCTCTTCCAGTACTTC. The full variable domain, rest sourced from reference TRBV11-1 and TRBJ2-5, is EAEVAQSPRYKITEKSQAVAFWCDPISGHATLYWYRQILGQGPELLVQFQDESVVDDSQLPKDRFSAERLKGVDSTLKIQPAELGDSAMYLCASSLAVWTQLFQYFGPGTRLLVL.

This clonotype was counted a few times. The chain links TRBV5-1 to TRBJ1-2; no clear D. Germline V lookup: CDR1 SGHRS, CDR2 YFSETQ. This CDR3 is built from 13 residues. The V end lost 7 bases, the J end lost 4 bases, and 14 bases lay between the germline ends. The CDR3 DNA sequence: TGCGCCAGCGGATCTGGCACCATCTATGGCTACACCTTC. Its protein is CASGSGTIYGYTF.

This clonotype has more than one count but fewer than ten. V is TRBV5-4 and J is TRBJ2-1; 12 bases fit TRBD2. Germline V gene data show CDR1 as SGHNT and CDR2 as YYREEE (reference sequence). The CDR3 covers 16 residues. With V trimmed by 2 bases and J by 6 bases, 6 bases remained unmatched. Here the CDR3 DNA reads TGTGCCAGCAGCTTTCCTAGCGGGGGGGCAATCAATGAGCAGTTCTTC. As protein: CASSFPSGGAINEQFF.

The chain carries TRBV24-1 and TRBJ2-2; TRBD2 aligns across 9 bases. Germline CDR1 and CDR2: KGHDR and SFDVKD. This CDR3 spans 16 amino acids. Germline trimming cut 6 bases from V and 5 bases from J; bases unmatched to any gene: 9. CDR3 loop: CATSNSGRLTTGELFF. The CDR3 DNA reads TGTGCCACCAGTAATAGCGGGAGACTAACAACCGGGGAGCTGTTTTTT.

The chain couples TRBV7-9 to TRBJ2-5; 9 nucleotides line up with TRBD1. The J segment lost 2 bases and the V segment lost 5 bases, leaving 9 bases of the junction unmatched. CDR3 length: 16 amino acids. The V gene's germline CDR1 is SEHNR and CDR2 FQNEAQ (reference sequence). CDR3 bases: TGTGCCAGCAGCAAAAACAGGGGGCGATATCAAGAGACCCAGTACTTC. Encoded protein: CASSKNRGRYQETQYF.